The rows below give T cell receptor beta chains drawn from one sample of a study of immune evolution from preneoplasia to lung adenocarcinoma. Measured with immunoSEQ multiplex PCR; TCRdb has only the in-frame clones, and not every one. The data contain about 2,000 clones, 85% of them seen just once; the ten biggest clones take up roughly 20%. Sequences were obtained from FFPE adjacent normal lung tissue. Receptor source: a person aged 55-80 years with lung adenocarcinoma. Each CDR3 is given with its conserved first and last residue. A D gene is named only where the DNA matches it firmly. The size field is filled for only some rows; it gives once, few, many or a size class.

>.|.|TRBJ2-2|TRBV6-1
CASSEARFGTGAPGELFF
TGTGCCAGCAGTGAAGCTCGGTTCGGTACCGGGGCCCCCGGGGAGCTGTTTTTT
>TRBD1|.|TRBJ2-5|TRBV4-2
CASSQLYSTGASETQYF
TGTGCCAGCAGCCAACTATACTCGACAGGGGCATCAGAGACCCAGTACTTC
>TRBD1|.|TRBJ1-2|TRBV9
CASTSGQGYGYTF
TGTGCCAGCACCTCCGGACAGGGCTATGGCTACACCTTC
>.|.|TRBJ1-2|TRBV28
CASSLIRDGDYGYTF
TGTGCCAGCAGCCTTATTAGGGACGGCGACTATGGCTACACCTTC
>.|.|TRBJ2-6|TRBV27
CASSLEAAGANVLTF
TGTGCCAGCAGTTTAGAAGCCGCCGGGGCCAACGTCCTGACTTTC
>TRBD2|few|TRBJ2-1|TRBV19
CASSIPPLAVQNEQFF
TGTGCCAGTAGTATTCCCCCTCTAGCGGTACAGAATGAGCAGTTCTTC
>TRBD2|.|TRBJ2-3|TRBV4-1
CASSPGRPSGRARTDTQYF
TGCGCCAGCAGCCCGGGGAGGCCTAGCGGGAGGGCCCGTACAGATACGCAGTATTTT
>TRBD2|.|TRBJ2-7|TRBV18
CASSPGSGGSYEQYF
TGTGCCAGCTCACCAGGAAGCGGGGGCTCCTACGAGCAGTACTTC
>TRBD1|.|TRBJ2-5|TRBV5-4
CASSEGDRGLQETQYF
TGTGCCAGCAGCGAGGGGGACAGGGGGCTTCAAGAGACCCAGTACTTC
>TRBD1|.|TRBJ2-5|TRBV18
CASSQATGGPETQYF
TGTGCCAGCTCACAGGCGACAGGGGGCCCAGAGACCCAGTACTTC
>.|.|TRBJ2-3|TRBV6-5
CASSYSGLAGDTQYF
TGTGCCAGCAGTTACTCGGGACTCGCCGGAGATACGCAGTATTTT
>.|.|TRBJ1-1|TRBV4-1
CASSQDLKVLNTEAFF
TGCGCCAGCAGCCAAGATCTGAAGGTACTGAACACTGAAGCTTTCTTT
>TRBD1|.|TRBJ2-2|TRBV7-9
CASRPGQGGTGELFF
TGTGCCAGCAGACCCGGACAGGGCGGCACCGGGGAGCTGTTTTTT
>.|.|TRBJ1-4|TRBV30
CAWNSDTEHGGEKLFF
TGTGCCTGGAATTCGGACACAGAACATGGGGGTGAAAAACTGTTTTTT
>TRBD2|.|TRBJ2-1|TRBV2
CASSPGTSRSEQFF
TGTGCCAGCAGTCCCGGGACTAGCAGGTCTGAGCAGTTCTTC
>TRBD1|.|TRBJ2-5|TRBV11-3
CASSRTGMETQYF
TGTGCCAGCAGCCGGACAGGGATGGAGACCCAGTACTTC
>.|.|TRBJ1-5|TRBV30
CAWSVKAANQPQHF
TGTGCCTGGAGTGTAAAGGCAGCTAATCAGCCCCAGCATTTT
>.|.|TRBJ1-2|TRBV1
CTSSRDIVRKTYGYTF
TGCACCAGCAGCCGTGACATTGTGCGAAAGACCTATGGCTACACCTTC
>.|.|TRBJ1-4|TRBV7-9
CASSSGGAEKLFF
TGTGCCAGCAGCTCGGGGGGGGCTGAAAAACTGTTTTTT
>.|.|TRBJ2-1|TRBV11-2
CASSLSAGFNNEQFF
TGTGCCAGCAGCTTATCGGCCGGCTTTAACAATGAGCAGTTCTTC
>TRBD1|.|TRBJ1-4|TRBV4-2
CASSQENRGPDEKLFF
TGTGCCAGCAGCCAAGAAAACAGGGGGCCTGATGAAAAACTGTTTTTT
>.|.|TRBJ2-2|TRBV9
CASSDRDTGELFF
TGTGCCAGCAGCGATAGGGACACCGGGGAGCTGTTTTTT
>.|.|TRBJ1-1|TRBV5-1
CASSPPADMNTEAFF
TGCGCCAGCTCGCCGCCGGCGGACATGAACACTGAAGCTTTCTTT
>.|.|TRBJ1-2|TRBV11-3
CASSRSGDGYTF
TGTGCCAGCAGCCGCTCTGGAGATGGCTACACCTTC
>TRBD1|.|TRBJ2-6|TRBV28
CASSLRQGVAGANVLTF
TGTGCCAGCAGTTTAAGGCAGGGGGTAGCTGGGGCCAACGTCCTGACTTTC